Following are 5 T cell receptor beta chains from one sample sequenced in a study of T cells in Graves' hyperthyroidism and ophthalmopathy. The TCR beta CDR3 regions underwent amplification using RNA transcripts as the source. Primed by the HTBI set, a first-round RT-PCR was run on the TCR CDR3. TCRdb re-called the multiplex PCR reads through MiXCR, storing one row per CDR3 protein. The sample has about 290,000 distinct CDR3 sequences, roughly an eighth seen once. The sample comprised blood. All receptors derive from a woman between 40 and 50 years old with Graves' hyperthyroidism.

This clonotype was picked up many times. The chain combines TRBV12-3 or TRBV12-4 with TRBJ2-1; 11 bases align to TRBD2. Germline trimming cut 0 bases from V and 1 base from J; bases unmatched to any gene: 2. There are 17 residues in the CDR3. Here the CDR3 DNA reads TGTGCCAGCAGTTTAGCGACTAGCGGGGCTTCCTACAATGAGCAGTTCTTC. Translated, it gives CASSLATSGASYNEQFF.

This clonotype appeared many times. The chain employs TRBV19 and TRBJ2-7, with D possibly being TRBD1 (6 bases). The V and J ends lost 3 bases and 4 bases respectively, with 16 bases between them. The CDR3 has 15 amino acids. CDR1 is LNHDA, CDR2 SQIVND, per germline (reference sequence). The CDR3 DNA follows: TGTGCCAGTAGTATGGATCGGCCAGGGGCTTACGAGCAGTACTTC. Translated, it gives CASSMDRPGAYEQYF.

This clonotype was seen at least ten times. The CDR3 DNA reads TGTGCCAGCAGCCGGAGCGGGTTGGGCTCCTACGAGCAGTACTTC. Protein product: CASSRSGLGSYEQYF. J is TRBJ2-7 and V is TRBV7-9; a weak D match, TRBD2 (6 bases). Germline V gives CDR1 SEHNR, CDR2 FQNEAQ (reference sequence). V was pared by 5 bases and J by 0 bases, with 14 bases between. The CDR3 spans 15 residues.

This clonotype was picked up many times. CDR3 DNA: TGTGCCAGCAGTGTCCTTCGGGGCGGGCGCGACGAGCAGTACTTC. As protein: CASSVLRGGRDEQYF. The rearrangement uses TRBV6-1 and TRBJ2-7, with D possibly called TRBD1 or TRBD2 (5 bases each). CDR3 length equals 15 residues. With 4 bases removed from V and 5 bases from J, the gap between germline ends came to 18 bases. Germline lookup yields CDR1 MNHNS and CDR2 SASEGT.

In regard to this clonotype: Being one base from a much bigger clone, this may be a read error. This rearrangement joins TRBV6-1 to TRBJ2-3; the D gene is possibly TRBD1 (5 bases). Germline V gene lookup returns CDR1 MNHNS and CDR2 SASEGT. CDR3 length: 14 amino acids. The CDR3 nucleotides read TGTGCCAGCAGTGAGGTGTGGGGCACAGGTACGCAGTATTTT. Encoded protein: CASSEVWGTGTQYF.